This T cell receptor (beta chain) stems from a study of OX40 agonist ivuxolimab in advanced cancers. Method: immunoSEQ multiplex PCR; TCRdb's copy keeps in-frame clones and lacks some. The data hold tens of thousands of clones, with about nine tenths observed a single time. Worth noting for this clone: Its target is not known.

The junction had 6 bases not matched to a gene; V was cut back by 5 bases and J by 3 bases. Germline V gene data show CDR1 as MNHEY and CDR2 as SMNVEV (reference sequence). This CDR3 contains 14 residues. Study results and limitations: By week 6 at 0.1 to 3.0 mg/kg, blood CD4+ and CD8+ T cells had expanded clonally.

The input for sequencing was CD4+ or CD8+ T cells sorted from blood, taken in a trial of the OX40 agonist ivuxolimab. This chain joins TRBV27 and TRBJ2-7; 8 bases match TRBD1. This sequence was found in an adult with an advanced solid tumor such as melanoma, head and neck, liver or kidney cancer. CDR3 sequence reads: CASSRTGSHYEQYF. CDR3 nucleotide sequence: TGTGCCAGCAGTCGGACAGGGTCCCACTACGAGCAGTACTTC.